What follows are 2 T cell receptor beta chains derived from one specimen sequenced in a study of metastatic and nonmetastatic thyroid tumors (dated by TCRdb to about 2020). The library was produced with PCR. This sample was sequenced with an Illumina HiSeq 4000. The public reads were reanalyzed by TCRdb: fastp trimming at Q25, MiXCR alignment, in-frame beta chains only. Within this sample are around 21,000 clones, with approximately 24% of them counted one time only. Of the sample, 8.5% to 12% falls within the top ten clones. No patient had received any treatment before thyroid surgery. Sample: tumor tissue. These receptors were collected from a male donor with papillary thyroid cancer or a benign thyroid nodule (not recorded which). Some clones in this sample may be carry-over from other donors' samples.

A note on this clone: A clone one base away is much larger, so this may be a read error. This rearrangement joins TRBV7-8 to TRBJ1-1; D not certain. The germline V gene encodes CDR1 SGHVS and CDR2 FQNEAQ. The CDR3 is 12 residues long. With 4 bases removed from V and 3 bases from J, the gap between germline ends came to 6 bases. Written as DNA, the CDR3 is TGTGCCAGCAGCTGCCGACACACTGAAGCTTTCTTT. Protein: CASSCRHTEAFF. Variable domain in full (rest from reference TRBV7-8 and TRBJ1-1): GAGVSQSPRYKVAKRGQDVALRCDPISGHVSLFWYQQALGQGPEFLTYFQNEAQLDKSGLPSDRFFAERPEGSVSTLKIQRTQQEDSAVYLCASSCRHTEAFFGQGTRLTVV.

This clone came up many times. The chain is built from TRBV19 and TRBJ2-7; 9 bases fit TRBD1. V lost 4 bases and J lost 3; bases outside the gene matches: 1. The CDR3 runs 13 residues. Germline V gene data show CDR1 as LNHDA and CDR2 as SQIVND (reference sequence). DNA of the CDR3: TGTGCCAGTAGTACGGGACAGGGCTACGAGCAGTACTTC. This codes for CASSTGQGYEQYF.